This T cell receptor beta chain was obtained from a study of T cells after yellow fever vaccination. Overall study findings and caveats: Clonotypes shared by both compartments, CD4 and CD8, made up a small share.

The table lists this clonotype with a few counts. Its antigen is still unknown. Germline V lookup: CDR1 SGHTA, CDR2 FQGNSA. V lost 4 bases and J lost 6; bases outside the gene matches: 8. The CDR3 has 14 residues. TCRdb redid the calling of the 5' RACE reads with MiXCR, one entry per CDR3 protein. The table records over 250,000 distinct CDR3 sequences, roughly 4.3% of them present only once. The clonotype originates from a man aged 18 to 35 who received the YFV17D yellow fever vaccine. Sequenced material: PBMCs, taken 5 days after the yellow fever booster vaccination. The rearrangement uses TRBV7-2 and TRBJ2-7, with TRBD1 matching 8 bases. The CDR3 region has the DNA TGTGCCAGCAGCTCGACAGGGGAACTCGCCGAGCAGTACTTC. Protein: CASSSTGELAEQYF. The variable domain in full, completed from reference TRBV7-2 and TRBJ2-7, reads GAGVSQSPSNKVTEKGKDVELRCDPISGHTALYWYRQSLGQGLEFLIYFQGNSAPDKSGLPSDRFSAERTGGSVSTLTIQRTQQEDSAVYLCASSSTGELAEQYFGPGTRLTVT.